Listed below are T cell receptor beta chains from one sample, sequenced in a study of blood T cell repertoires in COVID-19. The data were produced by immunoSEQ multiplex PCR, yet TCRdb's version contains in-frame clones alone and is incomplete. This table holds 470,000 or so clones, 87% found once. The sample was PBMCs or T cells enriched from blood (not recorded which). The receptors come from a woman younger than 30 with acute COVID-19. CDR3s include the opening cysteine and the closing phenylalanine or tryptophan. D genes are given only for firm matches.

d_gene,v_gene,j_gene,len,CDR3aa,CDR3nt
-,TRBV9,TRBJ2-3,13,CASSVQVLSTQYF,TGTGCCAGCAGCGTCCAGGTTTTATCTACGCAGTATTTT
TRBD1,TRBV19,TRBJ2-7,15,CASSLRTGKGYEQYF,TGTGCCAGTAGTCTACGGACAGGGAAGGGATACGAGCAGTACTTC
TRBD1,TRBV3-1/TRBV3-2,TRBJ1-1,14,CASSHTGGFTEAFF,TGTGCCAGCAGCCATACAGGGGGGTTTACTGAAGCTTTCTTT
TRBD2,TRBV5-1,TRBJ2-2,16,CASMVGRAGDTGELFF,TGCGCCAGCATGGTCGGGAGGGCCGGGGACACCGGGGAGCTGTTTTTT
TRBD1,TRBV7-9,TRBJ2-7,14,CASSSTGEAGEQYF,TGTGCCAGCAGCTCGACAGGGGAAGCGGGCGAGCAGTACTTC
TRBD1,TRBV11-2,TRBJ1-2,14,CASSLVRGDYGYTF,TGTGCCAGCAGCTTAGTCAGGGGGGACTATGGCTACACCTTC
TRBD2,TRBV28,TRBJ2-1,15,CASSSALAGVGEQFF,TGTGCCAGCAGTTCGGCCCTAGCGGGAGTTGGTGAGCAGTTCTTC
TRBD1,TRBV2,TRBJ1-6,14,CASSERQGGSPLHF,TGTGCCAGCAGTGAGAGACAGGGAGGATCACCCCTCCACTTT
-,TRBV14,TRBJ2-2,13,CASSRGSFGELFF,TGTGCCAGCAGCCGAGGGTCGTTCGGGGAGCTGTTTTTT
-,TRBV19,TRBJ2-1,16,CASSITPTGNRNEQFF,TGTGCCAGTAGTATTACCCCAACAGGGAATCGCAATGAGCAGTTCTTC
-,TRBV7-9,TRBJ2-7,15,CASSYQGPSSYEQYF,TGTGCCAGCAGCTATCAGGGGCCGAGCTCCTACGAGCAGTACTTC
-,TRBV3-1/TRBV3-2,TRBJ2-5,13,CATTGRGGETQYF,TGTGCCACCACCGGAAGGGGAGGAGAGACCCAGTACTTC